The 24 T cell receptor beta chains reported below all come from one sample, sequenced in a study of siplizumab effects on memory and regulatory T cells. The repertoire was sequenced with immunoSEQ multiplex PCR; TCRdb's copy has only in-frame clones and lacks some. The sample records about 50,000 clones, 95% to 98% being singletons. Sequencing was done on a sample of naive CD8+ T cells sorted from blood. The origin of the receptors is a human donor in good health.

The genes are TRBV5-5 and TRBJ2-7; possibly TRBD1 for D (6 bases). CDR1 SGHKS and CDR2 YYEKEE come from the germline V gene (reference sequence). The V gene lost 0 bases and the J gene lost 6 bases, with 19 bases spanning the gap. The CDR3 extends over 16 amino acids. CDR3 DNA sequence: TGTGCCAGCAGCTTGGTGGTTCGGCAGGGGAAATCCGAGCAGTACTTC. As protein: CASSLVVRQGKSEQYF.

The rearrangement links TRBV25-1 to TRBJ2-2; D unresolved. The CDR3 is 14 amino acids. V was clipped by 3 bases and J by 6 bases, with 11 bases between them. CDR1 is MGHDK and CDR2 is SYGVNS in the germline V gene. The CDR3 spells CASSDPGSPGELFF. CDR3 sequence (DNA): TGTGCCAGCAGTGATCCAGGTTCCCCCGGGGAGCTGTTTTTT.

The genes are TRBV6-5 and TRBJ2-7; D perhaps matches TRBD1 (5 bases). This CDR3 is built from 14 residues. V lost 4 bases to trimming and J lost 3 bases, with 13 bases between them. From germline, CDR1 is MNHEY and CDR2 SVGAGI. CDR3 amino acids: CASSSFDSSYEQYF. The CDR3 DNA is TGTGCCAGCAGTTCCTTTGACAGCAGCTACGAGCAGTACTTC.

The J gene is TRBJ1-4, the V gene TRBV30; 10 bases are shared with TRBD1. Germline CDR1 and CDR2: GTSNPN and SVGIG (reference sequence). V lost 3 bases, J lost 0 bases, and 16 bases stayed unmatched. CDR3 length: 20 amino acids. DNA for the CDR3: TGTGCCTGGAGCGCGACGACCGGGACAGGGGTTTTTGCAACTAATGAAAAACTGTTTTTT. Translation gives CAWSATTGTGVFATNEKLFF.

This chain links TRBV28 with TRBJ1-1; perhaps TRBD1 as D (5 bases). The V end was cut by 10 bases, the J end by 5 bases, with 11 bases between. CDR1 and CDR2 from the germline V gene are MDHEN and SYDVKM. The CDR3 loop spans 11 amino acids. In DNA form, the CDR3 reads TGTGCCACCTCGTGGGGGACTGAAGCTTTCTTT. This codes for CATSWGTEAFF.

The CDR3 coding sequence is TGTGCCAGCAGTTTCCGGGGCGAGGTATCTAACTATGGCTACACCTTC. Residues: CASSFRGEVSNYGYTF. The chain employs TRBV28 and TRBJ1-2, with D tentatively TRBD1 (5 bases). In germline, CDR1 is MDHEN, CDR2 SYDVKM. Trimming took 3 bases from V and 0 from J, leaving 14 bases between them. The CDR3 is made up of 16 amino acids.

The chain's CDR3 is CASSLGGSEQYF. The CDR3 DNA is TGTGCCAGCAGCTTAGGGGGGAGCGAGCAGTACTTC. The chain combines TRBV7-6 with TRBJ2-7; perhaps D is TRBD1 or TRBD2 (5 bases each). The V gene's germline CDR1 is SGHVS and CDR2 FNYEAQ. With 1 base removed from V and 6 bases from J, the gap between germline ends came to 7 bases. The CDR3 extends over 12 amino acids.

CDR3 sequence (DNA): TGTGCCAGCAGTTACTCTCACTCCACAGATACGCAGTATTTT. Protein sequence: CASSYSHSTDTQYF. V and J are TRBV6-5 and TRBJ2-3; D gene uncertain. Germline CDR1 is MNHEY and CDR2 is SVGAGI. This CDR3 comprises 14 residues. Trimming pared 0 bases from V and 2 bases from J, leaving 6 bases between.

This chain connects TRBV7-3 to TRBJ2-7; the match to TRBD2 covers 7 bases. This CDR3 comprises 14 residues. Germline assignment: CDR1 SGHTA and CDR2 FQGTGA. The J segment lost 6 bases and the V segment lost 2 bases, leaving 7 bases of the junction unmatched. The CDR3 is CASSLASGIVEQYF. CDR3 in DNA: TGTGCCAGCAGCTTAGCCAGCGGGATAGTCGAGCAGTACTTC.

V gene TRBV28 combines with J gene TRBJ1-1, with 7 bases that match TRBD1. Germline lookup yields CDR1 MDHEN and CDR2 SYDVKM. V shed 2 bases and J 0 bases; nucleotides not matched to a gene: 6. The CDR3 extends over 16 amino acids. CDR3 DNA sequence: TGTGCCAGCAGTTTAATCGGCAGGGGGGTGAACACTGAAGCTTTCTTT. Its translation is CASSLIGRGVNTEAFF.

This clone was detected only once. CDR3 nucleotide sequence: TGTGCCAGCAGTTACATAAACAAGGGTGGTACGCAGTATTTT. Residues: CASSYINKGGTQYF. This chain links TRBV6-5 with TRBJ2-3; no firm D call. This CDR3 contains 14 residues. CDR1 MNHEY and CDR2 SVGAGI come from the germline V gene. V lost 2 bases to trimming and J lost 8 bases, with 14 bases between them.

The gene calls are TRBV12-5 and TRBJ1-5; D gene unclear. The V end lost 2 bases, the J end lost 0 bases, and 5 bases lay between the germline ends. CDR3 length equals 14 residues. Germline loops: CDR1 LGHNT, CDR2 FRNRAP. The CDR3: CASGLIGSNQPQHF. CDR3 DNA: TGTGCTAGTGGTTTGATCGGTAGCAATCAGCCCCAGCATTTT.

This clone is a singleton in its sample. This rearrangement joins TRBV9 to TRBJ2-3; perhaps TRBD1 as D (6 bases). The CDR3 length is 15 residues. V lost 4 bases, J lost 0 bases, and 12 bases lay in between. CDR1 SGDLS and CDR2 YYNGEE come from the germline V gene. The CDR3 coding sequence is TGTGCCAGCAGCCCGCAAGGGGGTAGCACAGATACGCAGTATTTT. Translation gives CASSPQGGSTDTQYF. Looking up the rest from reference TRBV9 and TRBJ2-3 gives the full variable domain: DSGVTQTPKHLITATGQRVTLRCSPRSGDLSVYWYQQSLDQGLQFLIQYYNGEERAKGNILERFSAQQFPDLHSELNLSSLELGDSALYFCASSPQGGSTDTQYFGPGTRLTVL.

The chain is built from TRBV10-1 and TRBJ2-7; TRBD2 agrees at 10 bases. With 8 bases clipped from V and 4 bases from J, the junction kept 20 bases outside the gene matches. Germline CDR1 and CDR2: WNHNN and SYGVQD (reference sequence). The CDR3 sequence is 18 residues long. The CDR3 DNA reads TGCGCCAGCGGGGGACTTTCTGGGATCGGGACTAGCGAATACGAGCAGTACTTC. It translates to CASGGLSGIGTSEYEQYF.

This clone has a single count. The genes are TRBV9 and TRBJ2-3; D is perhaps TRBD1 (5 bases). Germline-derived CDR1 and CDR2 are SGDLS and YYNGEE. With 3 bases removed from V and 4 bases from J, the gap between germline ends came to 15 bases. The CDR3 runs to 15 residues. CDR3 nucleotides: TGTGCCAGCAGCGCCTCAGGGTACCAATCAGATACGCAGTATTTT. It is translated as CASSASGYQSDTQYF. The full variable domain, completed using reference TRBV9 and TRBJ2-3, is DSGVTQTPKHLITATGQRVTLRCSPRSGDLSVYWYQQSLDQGLQFLIQYYNGEERAKGNILERFSAQQFPDLHSELNLSSLELGDSALYFCASSASGYQSDTQYFGPGTRLTVL.

Points on this clone: One junction end disagrees with the germline gene, perhaps due to a read error. The chain combines TRBV14 with TRBJ2-7; 7 nucleotides match TRBD1. Germline V gives CDR1 SGHDN, CDR2 FVKESK. This CDR3 is 13 amino acids long. The CDR3 nucleotides are TGTGCCAGCAGTCAAGACAGGGCCTACGAGCAGTACTTC. Its translation: CASSQDRAYEQYF.

In nucleotides, the CDR3 is TGTGCCAGCAGTCCATCCGGGGGATTTAGAGAGACCCAGTACTTC. Its translation is CASSPSGGFRETQYF. The chain has TRBV28 and TRBJ2-5; perhaps TRBD2 as D (6 bases). The CDR3 has 15 amino acids. Germline CDR1 reads MDHEN; CDR2 reads SYDVKM. Trimming removed 5 bases at V and 4 bases at J, with 17 bases between.

The chain recombines TRBV4-2 with TRBJ2-1, with a weak D call TRBD2 (6 bases). Between the trimmed V and J ends, which lost 5 bases and 7 bases, there was a span of 24 bases. The CDR3 is 17 residues long. Germline-derived CDR1 and CDR2 are LGHNA and YNFKEQ. The CDR3 loop is CASSASSRGMGVNEQFF. Written as DNA, the CDR3 is TGTGCCAGCAGCGCAAGCAGCCGCGGGATGGGAGTTAATGAGCAGTTCTTC.

The rearrangement uses TRBV10-3 and TRBJ2-3, with D uncertain. V was pared by 0 bases and J by 3 bases, with 1 base between. The CDR3 spans 12 residues. CDR1 and CDR2 (germline): ENHRY, SYGVKD. As DNA, the CDR3 is TGTGCCATCAGTGAGTCGACAGATACGCAGTATTTT. This translates into CAISESTDTQYF.

The J gene is TRBJ2-5, the V gene TRBV9; the D is unclear. From germline, CDR1 is SGDLS and CDR2 YYNGEE. V was trimmed by 0 bases and J by 11 bases, leaving 8 bases between them. The CDR3 has 11 residues. The CDR3 region has the DNA TGTGCCAGCAGCGTAGATGGCGTTCAGTACTTC. It translates to CASSVDGVQYF.

This chain links TRBV10-3 with TRBJ2-3, with D possibly being TRBD2 (5 bases). CDR3 size: 14 residues. Germline V gene data show CDR1 as ENHRY and CDR2 as SYGVKD. Trimming cost V 4 bases and J 5 bases, with 13 bases left between them. Here the CDR3 DNA reads TGTGCCATCAGTGTTCTGGACTTCGGAGATACGCAGTATTTT. Protein product: CAISVLDFGDTQYF.

The rearrangement joins TRBV5-1 to TRBJ2-5; 8 bases fit TRBD2. Germline V gene lookup returns CDR1 SGHRS and CDR2 YFSETQ. After removal of 0 bases from V and 5 bases from J, the junction contained 9 bases not matched to a gene. The CDR3 loop spans 16 amino acids. The CDR3 DNA reads TGCGCCAGCAGCTTGGCAGCCGGGAGGGAGCAGGAGACCCAGTACTTC. Protein sequence: CASSLAAGREQETQYF. The variable domain in full, completed from reference TRBV5-1 and TRBJ2-5, reads KAGVTQTPRYLIKTRGQQVTLSCSPISGHRSVSWYQQTPGQGLQFLFEYFSETQRNKGNFPGRFSGRQFSNSRSEMNVSTLELGDSALYLCASSLAAGREQETQYFGPGTRLLVL.

The V call is TRBV7-2, the J call TRBJ2-7; the D gene is possibly TRBD2 (6 bases). Trimming stripped 0 bases from V and 3 bases from J, with 9 bases between. Germline CDR1 and CDR2: SGHTA and FQGNSA. The CDR3 is made up of 14 amino acids. The CDR3 bases are TGTGCCAGCAGCTTAGCTAGCGGAGGCTACGAGCAGTACTTC. This encodes CASSLASGGYEQYF.

The chain recombines TRBV5-1 with TRBJ2-1; TRBD1 agrees at 11 bases. The CDR3 length is 15 residues. J gave up 5 bases and V 4 bases, and 5 bases lay outside the gene matches. CDR1 and CDR2 (germline): SGHRS, YFSETQ. The CDR3 coding sequence is TGCGCCAGCAGCCCGGACAGGGGGCCCGACAATGAGCAGTTCTTC. Its protein is CASSPDRGPDNEQFF.